The clone carrying this T cell receptor beta chain appeared many times. For TCRbeta, the library was prepared with unique molecular identifiers. Via MiXCR, TCRdb re-called the PCR reads, giving one row per CDR3 protein. The table lists almost 500,000 distinct CDR3 sequences, approximately 12% of them singletons. The source of the sample is a study of T-cell reconstitution after alpha-beta-depleted transplantation in children. This TCR derives from a human donor who donated a stem cell graft to a child with combined immunodeficiency. Sequenced material: PBMCs from the stem cell graft donor, taken from the stem cell graft.

The DNA for the CDR3 is TGTGCCAGCAGTCACCCGCTCACCTACGAGCAGTACTTC. Translation: CASSHPLTYEQYF. The chain combines TRBV27 with TRBJ2-7; no reliable D call. The V gene lost 5 bases and the J gene lost 2 bases, with 10 bases spanning the gap. The CDR3 is 13 amino acids. Germline V lookup: CDR1 MNHEY, CDR2 SMNVEV (reference sequence).